This T cell receptor (beta chain) emerged from a study of cytomegalovirus exposure and HLA in healthy donors. General study results and limits: Most TCR beta V segments were productive about 87% or about 30% of the time in an earlier analysis. A few chains tied to CMV proved CMV antigen-specific in vitro.

Primers for the PCR totalled 60 Vbeta and 13 Jbeta. This table comes from immunoSEQ multiplex PCR, and its TCRdb copy is limited to in-frame clones, with some not included. The table records 200,000 or so clones, 84% of them present only once. On this clone itself: Its antigen is unknown.

The ends were cut back, 7 bases at V and 8 bases at J, with 11 bases in the middle. The germline gives CDR1 GTSNPN, CDR2 SVGIG (reference sequence). The CDR3 is 11 residues long. Sequences were obtained from PBMCs. The receptor was derived from a boy between 10 and 17 years old in good health and CMV-seronegative. J is TRBJ1-4 and V is TRBV30, with a possible D match to TRBD1 (6 bases). The CDR3 here is CASQGLEKLFF. CDR3 nucleotides: TGTGCCTCACAGGGTCTGGAAAAACTGTTTTTT.